This TCR beta chain comes out of a study of T cells in Graves' hyperthyroidism and ophthalmopathy. Study-wide findings and caveats: Expanded thyroid clonotypes (above 0.001) were mostly also found in blood.

Amplification targeted TCR beta CDR3 regions from RNA transcripts. In the first-round RT-PCR of the TCR CDR3, the HTBI primer set was used. TCRdb recomputed calls from the multiplex PCR reads with MiXCR, one row per CDR3 protein. The sample comprises about 710,000 distinct CDR3 sequences, about a sixth of which are singletons, and around 8.1% rests with the top ten. The CDR3 spans 15 residues. The trim removed 6 bases at V and 12 bases at J, leaving 15 bases unmatched. Germline V gene lookup returns CDR1 DFQATT and CDR2 SNEGSKA (reference sequence). Worth noting for this clonotype: Its antigen is currently unknown.

Graves' hyperthyroidism without ophthalmopathy progression within 18 months was termed stable. Cells are PBMCs isolated from 10 ml of fresh blood. The source is a man aged 18-30 years with Graves' hyperthyroidism. The chain uses TRBV20-1 and TRBJ2-1, with 12 bases lining up with TRBD2. The material sequenced was blood. The CDR3 here is CSAPRSSGRAVGQFF. CDR3 in DNA: TGCAGTGCCCCCCGCTCTAGCGGGAGGGCTGTGGGGCAGTTCTTC.